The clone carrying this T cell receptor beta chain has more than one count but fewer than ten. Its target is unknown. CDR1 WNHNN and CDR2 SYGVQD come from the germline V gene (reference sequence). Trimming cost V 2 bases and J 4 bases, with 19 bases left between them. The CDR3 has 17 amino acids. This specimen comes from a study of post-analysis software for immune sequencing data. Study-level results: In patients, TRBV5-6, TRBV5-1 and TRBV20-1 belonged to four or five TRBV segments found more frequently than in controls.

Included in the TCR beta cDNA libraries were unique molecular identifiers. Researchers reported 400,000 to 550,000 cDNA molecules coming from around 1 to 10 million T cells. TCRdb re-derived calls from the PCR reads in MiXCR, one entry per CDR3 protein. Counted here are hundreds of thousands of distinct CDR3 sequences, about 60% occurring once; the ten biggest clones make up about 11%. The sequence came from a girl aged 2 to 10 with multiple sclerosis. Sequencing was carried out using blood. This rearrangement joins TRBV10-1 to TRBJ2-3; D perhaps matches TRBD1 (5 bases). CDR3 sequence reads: CASSENPLRGPPDTQYF. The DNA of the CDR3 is TGCGCCAGCAGTGAGAACCCTCTAAGGGGTCCCCCAGATACGCAGTATTTT.